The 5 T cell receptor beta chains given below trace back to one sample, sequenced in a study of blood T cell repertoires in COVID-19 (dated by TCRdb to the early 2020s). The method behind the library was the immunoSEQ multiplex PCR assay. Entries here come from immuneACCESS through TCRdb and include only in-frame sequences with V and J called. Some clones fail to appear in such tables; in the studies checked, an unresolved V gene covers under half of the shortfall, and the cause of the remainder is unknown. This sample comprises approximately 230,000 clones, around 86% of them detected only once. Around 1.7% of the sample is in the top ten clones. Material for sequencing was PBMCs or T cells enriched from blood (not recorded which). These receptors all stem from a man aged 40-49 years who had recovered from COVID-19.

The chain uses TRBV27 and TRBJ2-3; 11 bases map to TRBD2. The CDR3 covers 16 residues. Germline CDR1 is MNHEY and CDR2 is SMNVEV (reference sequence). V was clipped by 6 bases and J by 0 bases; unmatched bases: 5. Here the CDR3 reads CASSQLAGVSTDTQYF. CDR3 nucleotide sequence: TGTGCCAGCAGCCAACTAGCGGGGGTTAGCACAGATACGCAGTATTTT.

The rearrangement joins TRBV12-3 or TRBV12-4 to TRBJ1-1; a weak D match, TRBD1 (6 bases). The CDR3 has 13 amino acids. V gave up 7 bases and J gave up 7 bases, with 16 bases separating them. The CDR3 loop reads CASTLGGPGEAFF. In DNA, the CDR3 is TGTGCCAGCACCCTGGGGGGGCCCGGTGAAGCTTTCTTT.

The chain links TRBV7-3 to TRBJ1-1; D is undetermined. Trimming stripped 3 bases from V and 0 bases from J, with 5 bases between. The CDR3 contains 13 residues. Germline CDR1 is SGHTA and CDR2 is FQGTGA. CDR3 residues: CASSFQMNTEAFF. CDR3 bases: TGTGCCAGCAGCTTTCAGATGAACACTGAAGCTTTCTTT. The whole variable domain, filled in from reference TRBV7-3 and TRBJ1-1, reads GAGVSQTPSNKVTEKGKYVELRCDPISGHTALYWYRQSLGQGPEFLIYFQGTGAADDSGLPNDRFFAVRPEGSVSTLKIQRTERGDSAVYLCASSFQMNTEAFFGQGTRLTVV.

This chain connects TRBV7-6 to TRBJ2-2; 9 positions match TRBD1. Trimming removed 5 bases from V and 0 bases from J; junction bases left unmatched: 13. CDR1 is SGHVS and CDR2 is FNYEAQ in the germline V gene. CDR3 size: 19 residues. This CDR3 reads CASSEAKGTGQPNTGELFF. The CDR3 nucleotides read TGTGCCAGCAGCGAAGCTAAAGGGACAGGGCAACCGAACACCGGGGAGCTGTTTTTT.

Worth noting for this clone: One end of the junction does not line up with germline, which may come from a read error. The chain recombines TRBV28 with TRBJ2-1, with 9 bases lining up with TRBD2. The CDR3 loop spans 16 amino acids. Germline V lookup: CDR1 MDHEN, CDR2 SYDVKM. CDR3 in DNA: TGTGTCAGCAGTCGCCGTGGGGCTAGCGGGAAGGGGGAGCAGTTCTTC. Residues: CVSSRRGASGKGEQFF.